The rows below give T cell receptor beta chains drawn from one sample of a study of blood T cell repertoires in COVID-19. Method: immunoSEQ multiplex PCR; TCRdb's copy keeps in-frame clones and lacks some. The sample holds about 480,000 clones, roughly 90% seen once. Input material: PBMCs or T cells enriched from blood (not recorded which). These receptors were taken from a woman aged 40 to 49 who had recovered from COVID-19. Both conserved end residues are part of each CDR3. A D gene is named only where the DNA matches it firmly. Clone size is not always given. Where it is, it says once, few, many or a class for expanded clones.

CDR3 DNA: TGTGCCACCAGTGACACAAGGGTAGGGGCAGATACGCAGTATTTT
CDR3 protein: CATSDTRVGADTQYF
CDR3 length: 15
D gene: -
V gene: TRBV24-1
J gene: TRBJ2-3
clone size: -

CDR3 DNA: TGCGCCAGCAGCCAAGATTGGGTCGGAGCTAACTATGGCTACACCTTC
CDR3 protein: CASSQDWVGANYGYTF
CDR3 length: 16
D gene: -
V gene: TRBV4-3
J gene: TRBJ1-2
clone size: -

CDR3 DNA: TGCGCCAGCAGCCAACGAACTAGCGGGAGTGTCTATGAGCAGTTCTTC
CDR3 protein: CASSQRTSGSVYEQFF
CDR3 length: 16
D gene: TRBD2
V gene: TRBV4-3
J gene: TRBJ2-1
clone size: -

CDR3 DNA: TGTGCCATCAGTGAGATCGAGGTGAGGCCGCACGCCCCTGGCTACACCTTC
CDR3 protein: CAISEIEVRPHAPGYTF
CDR3 length: 17
D gene: -
V gene: TRBV10-3
J gene: TRBJ1-2
clone size: -

CDR3 DNA: TGTGCCAGCAGGACAGGGAGGAACACTGAAGCTTTCTTT
CDR3 protein: CASRTGRNTEAFF
CDR3 length: 13
D gene: TRBD1
V gene: TRBV2
J gene: TRBJ1-1
clone size: -

CDR3 DNA: TGTGCCAGCAGCCAACTGACAGGGTCAGGAAACACCATATATTTT
CDR3 protein: CASSQLTGSGNTIYF
CDR3 length: 15
D gene: TRBD1
V gene: TRBV11-2
J gene: TRBJ1-3
clone size: -

CDR3 DNA: TGTGCCAGCTCACCAAGACAGGGGTCCTACAATGAGCAGTTCTTC
CDR3 protein: CASSPRQGSYNEQFF
CDR3 length: 15
D gene: TRBD1
V gene: TRBV18
J gene: TRBJ2-1
clone size: -

CDR3 DNA: TGTGCCATCGGGCACAGGAGCTACGAGCAGTACTTC
CDR3 protein: CAIGHRSYEQYF
CDR3 length: 12
D gene: -
V gene: TRBV10-3
J gene: TRBJ2-7
clone size: -

CDR3 DNA: TGTGCCAGTACACCCGACAGCTCGTATCAGCCCCAGCATTTT
CDR3 protein: CASTPDSSYQPQHF
CDR3 length: 14
D gene: -
V gene: TRBV19
J gene: TRBJ1-5
clone size: -

CDR3 DNA: TGTGCCAGCAAAAAACAGGGTGACCATGAGCAGTTCTTC
CDR3 protein: CASKKQGDHEQFF
CDR3 length: 13
D gene: -
V gene: TRBV12-3/TRBV12-4
J gene: TRBJ2-1
clone size: -

CDR3 DNA: TGTGCCAGCTCACCAGTAGCACAGAACACTGAAGCTTTCTTT
CDR3 protein: CASSPVAQNTEAFF
CDR3 length: 14
D gene: -
V gene: TRBV18
J gene: TRBJ1-1
clone size: -

CDR3 DNA: TGTGCCAGTAGTATAAGGGGAGGTGGGAGCAATCAGCCCCAGCATTTT
CDR3 protein: CASSIRGGGSNQPQHF
CDR3 length: 16
D gene: -
V gene: TRBV19
J gene: TRBJ1-5
clone size: -

CDR3 DNA: TGCGCCACTCCTCTAGCGGTCAATTACACCGGGGAGCTGTTTTTT
CDR3 protein: CATPLAVNYTGELFF
CDR3 length: 15
D gene: TRBD2
V gene: TRBV5-1
J gene: TRBJ2-2
clone size: -

CDR3 DNA: TGTGCCAGCAGTTACCCCCAGGATGATGGCTACACCTTC
CDR3 protein: CASSYPQDDGYTF
CDR3 length: 13
D gene: -
V gene: TRBV6-5
J gene: TRBJ1-2
clone size: -

CDR3 DNA: TGTGCCAGCAGCTTCGACACAGGGGCAGGAGCTTTCTTT
CDR3 protein: CASSFDTGAGAFF
CDR3 length: 13
D gene: TRBD1
V gene: TRBV7-9
J gene: TRBJ1-1
clone size: few

CDR3 DNA: TGCGCCAGCAGCTTGGTAGGACAAGGAAACACCATATATTTT
CDR3 protein: CASSLVGQGNTIYF
CDR3 length: 14
D gene: -
V gene: TRBV5-1
J gene: TRBJ1-3
clone size: -

CDR3 DNA: TGCGCCAGCAGCCAAGATCGAACGGGAGGGCCGTACAATGAGCAGTTCTTC
CDR3 protein: CASSQDRTGGPYNEQFF
CDR3 length: 17
D gene: TRBD2
V gene: TRBV4-3
J gene: TRBJ2-1
clone size: -

CDR3 DNA: TGTGCCAGCAGTTCCCGCTGGGAACAGGGTGGGGGCTACACCTTC
CDR3 protein: CASSSRWEQGGGYTF
CDR3 length: 15
D gene: -
V gene: TRBV6-5
J gene: TRBJ1-2
clone size: -

CDR3 DNA: TGTGCCACCAGCCCCAGACGGCAGGGGTTATACGAGCAGTACTTC
CDR3 protein: CATSPRRQGLYEQYF
CDR3 length: 15
D gene: -
V gene: TRBV15
J gene: TRBJ2-7
clone size: -

CDR3 DNA: TGTGCCAGCAGCCCAGGGATCTATGGCTACACCTTC
CDR3 protein: CASSPGIYGYTF
CDR3 length: 12
D gene: -
V gene: TRBV11-2
J gene: TRBJ1-2
clone size: -

CDR3 DNA: TGTGCAAGTCGCTTAGAGGGACAGGAGCCCCATAACTATGGCTACACCTTC
CDR3 protein: CASRLEGQEPHNYGYTF
CDR3 length: 17
D gene: -
V gene: TRBV12-2
J gene: TRBJ1-2
clone size: few

CDR3 DNA: TGTGCCAGCAGCTTGGAAGGGACAGCAAACACCGGGGAGCTGTTTTTT
CDR3 protein: CASSLEGTANTGELFF
CDR3 length: 16
D gene: TRBD1
V gene: TRBV5-5
J gene: TRBJ2-2
clone size: -

CDR3 DNA: TGTGCCAGTAGTACCGCAGGAGTGGGACTGAACTATGGCTACACCTTC
CDR3 protein: CASSTAGVGLNYGYTF
CDR3 length: 16
D gene: -
V gene: TRBV19
J gene: TRBJ1-2
clone size: -

CDR3 DNA: TGTGCCACCAGTACTAGCGGGAGGGCGAACACCGGGGAGCTGTTTTTT
CDR3 protein: CATSTSGRANTGELFF
CDR3 length: 16
D gene: TRBD2
V gene: TRBV24-1
J gene: TRBJ2-2
clone size: -

CDR3 DNA: TGCGCCAGCATTGCGGACCTATATGGCGGGGCCTACTATGGCTACACCTTC
CDR3 protein: CASIADLYGGAYYGYTF
CDR3 length: 17
D gene: -
V gene: TRBV10-2
J gene: TRBJ1-2
clone size: -

CDR3 DNA: TGTGCCAGCAGGAGAACAGGGACACCTCTGAGCACAGATACGCAGTATTTT
CDR3 protein: CASRRTGTPLSTDTQYF
CDR3 length: 17
D gene: -
V gene: TRBV7-2
J gene: TRBJ2-3
clone size: -

CDR3 DNA: TGTGCCAGCAGCCAAAGGGGAAGCGGCTACACCTTC
CDR3 protein: CASSQRGSGYTF
CDR3 length: 12
D gene: -
V gene: TRBV3-1/TRBV3-2
J gene: TRBJ1-2
clone size: -

CDR3 DNA: TGTGCCAGCAGTTCGGACTACATAAACAATGAGCAGTTCTTC
CDR3 protein: CASSSDYINNEQFF
CDR3 length: 14
D gene: -
V gene: TRBV27
J gene: TRBJ2-1
clone size: -

CDR3 DNA: TGTGCCAGCAGCTTAGCGAGGGACAATGAGCAGTTCTTC
CDR3 protein: CASSLARDNEQFF
CDR3 length: 13
D gene: -
V gene: TRBV7-2
J gene: TRBJ2-1
clone size: -

CDR3 DNA: TGCGCCAGCGCTGAGGAGACAGAAACTAGCACAGATACGCAGTATTTT
CDR3 protein: CASAEETETSTDTQYF
CDR3 length: 16
D gene: -
V gene: TRBV10-1
J gene: TRBJ2-3
clone size: -

CDR3 DNA: TGTGCCAGCAGCTCTAGCGGGAAAGAGACCCAGTACTTC
CDR3 protein: CASSSSGKETQYF
CDR3 length: 13
D gene: TRBD2
V gene: TRBV7-6
J gene: TRBJ2-5
clone size: -

CDR3 DNA: TGTGCCAGCAATGCCTTCGGACAGGCTTCATTGGCCAAAAACATTCAGTACTTC
CDR3 protein: CASNAFGQASLAKNIQYF
CDR3 length: 18
D gene: TRBD1
V gene: TRBV19
J gene: TRBJ2-4
clone size: -

CDR3 DNA: TGTGCCAGCACCTGGAGGGGGCGAGGGAACACTGAAGCTTTCTTT
CDR3 protein: CASTWRGRGNTEAFF
CDR3 length: 15
D gene: TRBD1
V gene: TRBV7-2
J gene: TRBJ1-1
clone size: -

CDR3 DNA: TGTGCAAGTCGCTTAGAACTAGCAGGCAATGAGCAGTTCTTC
CDR3 protein: CASRLELAGNEQFF
CDR3 length: 14
D gene: -
V gene: TRBV12-2
J gene: TRBJ2-1
clone size: -

CDR3 DNA: TGTGCCATCAGTGAGTCTAGTAGTTCGGCCTACGAGCAGTACTTC
CDR3 protein: CAISESSSSAYEQYF
CDR3 length: 15
D gene: -
V gene: TRBV10-3
J gene: TRBJ2-7
clone size: -

CDR3 DNA: TGCGCCAGCAGTGAACTAAATATAGGGGCAGATACGCAGTATTTT
CDR3 protein: CASSELNIGADTQYF
CDR3 length: 15
D gene: -
V gene: TRBV10-1
J gene: TRBJ2-3
clone size: -

CDR3 DNA: TGTGCCAGCAGCCAGACTCCAGGGGTAGCCTATGGCTACACCTTC
CDR3 protein: CASSQTPGVAYGYTF
CDR3 length: 15
D gene: -
V gene: TRBV9
J gene: TRBJ1-2
clone size: -

CDR3 DNA: TGTGCCAGCAGTGAACGTAAGGGGAACCCAAAAGGCGATGAGCAGTTCTTC
CDR3 protein: CASSERKGNPKGDEQFF
CDR3 length: 17
D gene: -
V gene: TRBV2
J gene: TRBJ2-1
clone size: -

CDR3 DNA: TGTGCCAGCAGCTCCGGTGGGGGGACAGGGGGCTATGTCGGGGAGCTGTTTTTT
CDR3 protein: CASSSGGGTGGYVGELFF
CDR3 length: 18
D gene: TRBD1
V gene: TRBV11-2
J gene: TRBJ2-2
clone size: -

CDR3 DNA: TGTGCCACCAGCGAACTAGCGGCAACCTACAATGAGCAGTTCTTC
CDR3 protein: CATSELAATYNEQFF
CDR3 length: 15
D gene: TRBD2
V gene: TRBV15
J gene: TRBJ2-1
clone size: -

CDR3 DNA: TGCAGCGTTGTTTCGGGGTCGAGTGGCAATCAGCCCCAGCATTTT
CDR3 protein: CSVVSGSSGNQPQHF
CDR3 length: 15
D gene: -
V gene: TRBV29-1
J gene: TRBJ1-5
clone size: -

CDR3 DNA: TGTGCCACCAGCAGAGGAGACAATGAGCAGTTCTTC
CDR3 protein: CATSRGDNEQFF
CDR3 length: 12
D gene: -
V gene: TRBV15
J gene: TRBJ2-1
clone size: -

CDR3 DNA: TGTGCCAGCAGCCAGAGACAGGGCTACGAGCAGTACTTC
CDR3 protein: CASSQRQGYEQYF
CDR3 length: 13
D gene: TRBD1
V gene: TRBV11-3
J gene: TRBJ2-7
clone size: once

CDR3 DNA: TGTGCCAGCAGCTCTTATTTTCGGGGTGATTATAATTCACCCCTCCACTTT
CDR3 protein: CASSSYFRGDYNSPLHF
CDR3 length: 17
D gene: -
V gene: TRBV28
J gene: TRBJ1-6
clone size: -

CDR3 DNA: TGTGCCAGCAGTCGACCTCGACCACAGGGTACGGAGACCCAGTACTTC
CDR3 protein: CASSRPRPQGTETQYF
CDR3 length: 16
D gene: -
V gene: TRBV2
J gene: TRBJ2-5
clone size: -

CDR3 DNA: TGTGCCAGCAGCTTCGACAGGGACTTGGCGAATGAGCAGTTCTTC
CDR3 protein: CASSFDRDLANEQFF
CDR3 length: 15
D gene: -
V gene: TRBV7-2
J gene: TRBJ2-1
clone size: -

CDR3 DNA: TGCGCCAGCAGCTTGGCAGGGGATCAGAACACTGAAGCTTTCTTT
CDR3 protein: CASSLAGDQNTEAFF
CDR3 length: 15
D gene: -
V gene: TRBV5-1
J gene: TRBJ1-1
clone size: -

CDR3 DNA: TGTGCCAGCAGCTTAAGTAGTAATGAGCAGTTCTTC
CDR3 protein: CASSLSSNEQFF
CDR3 length: 12
D gene: -
V gene: TRBV13
J gene: TRBJ2-1
clone size: -

CDR3 DNA: TGTGCCAGCAGCTTAGCGGAGACCCAGTACTTC
CDR3 protein: CASSLAETQYF
CDR3 length: 11
D gene: -
V gene: TRBV11-2
J gene: TRBJ2-5
clone size: -

CDR3 DNA: TGTGCCAGCAGCTTAGGAGTAGCGACATTCCCCTACGAGCAGTACTTC
CDR3 protein: CASSLGVATFPYEQYF
CDR3 length: 16
D gene: -
V gene: TRBV7-9
J gene: TRBJ2-7
clone size: -

CDR3 DNA: TGTGCCAGCAGCCCGAACATGAACACCGGGGAGCTGTTTTTT
CDR3 protein: CASSPNMNTGELFF
CDR3 length: 14
D gene: -
V gene: TRBV7-9
J gene: TRBJ2-2
clone size: -

CDR3 DNA: TGCAGCGTCAAAGACAGGGTACACACTGAAGCTTTCTTT
CDR3 protein: CSVKDRVHTEAFF
CDR3 length: 13
D gene: TRBD1
V gene: TRBV29-1
J gene: TRBJ1-1
clone size: few

CDR3 DNA: TGCGCCAGCAGCTTACAGGGTATGAACACTGAAGCTTTCTTT
CDR3 protein: CASSLQGMNTEAFF
CDR3 length: 14
D gene: -
V gene: TRBV5-1
J gene: TRBJ1-1
clone size: -